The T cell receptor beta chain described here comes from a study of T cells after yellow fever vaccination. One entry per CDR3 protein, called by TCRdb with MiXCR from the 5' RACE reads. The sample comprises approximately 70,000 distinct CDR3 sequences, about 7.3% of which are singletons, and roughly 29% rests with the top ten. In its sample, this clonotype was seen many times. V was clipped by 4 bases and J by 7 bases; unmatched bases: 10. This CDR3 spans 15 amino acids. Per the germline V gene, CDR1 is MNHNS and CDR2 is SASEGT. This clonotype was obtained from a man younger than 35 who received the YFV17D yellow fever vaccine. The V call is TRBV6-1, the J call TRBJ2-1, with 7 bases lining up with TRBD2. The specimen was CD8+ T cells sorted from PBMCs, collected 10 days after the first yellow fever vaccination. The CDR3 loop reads CASSVRGEEWNEQFF. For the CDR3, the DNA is TGTGCCAGCAGTGTACGGGGGGAGGAATGGAATGAGCAGTTCTTC.